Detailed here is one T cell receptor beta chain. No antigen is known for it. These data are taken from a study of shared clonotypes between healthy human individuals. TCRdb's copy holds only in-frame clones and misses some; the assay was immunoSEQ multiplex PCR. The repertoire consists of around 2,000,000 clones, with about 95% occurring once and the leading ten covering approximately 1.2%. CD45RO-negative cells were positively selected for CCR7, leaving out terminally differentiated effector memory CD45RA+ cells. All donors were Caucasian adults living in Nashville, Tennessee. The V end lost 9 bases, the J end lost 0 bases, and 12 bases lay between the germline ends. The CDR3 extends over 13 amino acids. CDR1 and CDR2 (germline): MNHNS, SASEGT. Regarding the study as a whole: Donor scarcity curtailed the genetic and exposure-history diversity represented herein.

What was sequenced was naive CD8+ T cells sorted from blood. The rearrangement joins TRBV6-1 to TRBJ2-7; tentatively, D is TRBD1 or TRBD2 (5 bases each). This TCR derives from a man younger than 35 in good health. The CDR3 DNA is TGTGCCAGTTGGGACCTAAGCTCCTACGAGCAGTACTTC. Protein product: CASWDLSSYEQYF.